The next 3 T cell receptor beta chains were all read from a single sample in a study of shared clonotypes between healthy human individuals. Assay: immunoSEQ multiplex PCR; the TCRdb copy retains only in-frame clones and omits some. The sample contains about 2 million clones, around 96% of which appear only once. Naive CD8 cells, CD45RO-negative and positively selected for CCR7, excluded terminally differentiated effector memory CD45RA+ cells. The sample was naive CD8+ T cells sorted from blood. These receptors came from a man aged 18 to 29 in good health.

V and J are TRBV4-3 and TRBJ2-3; 7 bases are a match to TRBD2. The CDR3 consists of 17 residues. Germline V CDR1 and CDR2: LGHNA, YSLEER. V was pared by 3 bases and J by 0 bases, with 9 bases of the junction left unmatched. The CDR3 region is CASSQSNVAGSTDTQYF. CDR3 sequence (DNA): TGCGCCAGCAGCCAGTCTAACGTAGCGGGTAGCACAGATACGCAGTATTTT.

The CDR3 DNA sequence: TGTGCCAGCAGCTCCCCCCTGGGGAGAAGCTCCTACGAGCAGTACTTC. Encoded protein: CASSSPLGRSSYEQYF. The chain recombines TRBV13 with TRBJ2-7, with D perhaps TRBD2 (5 bases). Trimming took 4 bases from V and 0 from J, leaving 16 bases between them. The CDR3 totals 16 residues. Per the germline V gene, CDR1 is PRHDT and CDR2 is FYEKMQ (reference sequence).

The gene calls are TRBV15 and TRBJ1-5; D uncertain. The germline gives CDR1 LNHNV, CDR2 YYDKDF (reference sequence). Trimming removed 4 bases at V and 4 bases at J, with 11 bases between. The CDR3 spans 14 residues. This chain's CDR3 is CATSTIRTNQPQHF. The DNA for the CDR3 is TGTGCCACCAGCACAATAAGAACGAATCAGCCCCAGCATTTT. Supplemented by reference TRBV15 and TRBJ1-5, the full variable domain reads DAMVIQNPRYQVTQFGKPVTLSCSQTLNHNVMYWYQQKSSQAPKLLFHYYDKDFNNEADTPDNFQSRRPNTSFCFLDIRSPGLGDTAMYLCATSTIRTNQPQHFGDGTRLSIL.